A single sample is the source of the 20 T cell receptor beta chains below, sequenced in a study of T cell clonality in common variable immunodeficiency. TCRdb's table, derived via immunoSEQ multiplex PCR, lists solely in-frame clones and lacks some. The sample presents roughly 58,000 clones, none singletons. The material sequenced was peripheral blood mononuclear cells. These receptors were obtained from a person aged 18-70 years in good health.

This clone was seen at least ten times. Read data end 3 residues before the CDR3 end; the end is taken from the germline J gene. The chain links TRBV7-3 to TRBJ2-1, with a possible D match to TRBD2 (5 bases). In germline, CDR1 is SGHTA, CDR2 FQGTGA. Trimming cost V 4 bases and J 1 base, with 14 bases left between them. There are 16 residues in the CDR3. The DNA read from the CDR3 is TGTGCCAGCAGCTCCGGACTGTACGGTTCCTACAATGAG. Protein sequence: CASSSGLYGSYNE. In full, the CDR3 reads CASSSGLYGSYNEQFF.

This clone was seen many times. The sequenced fragment ends 3 residues before the CDR3 boundary, so the rest is inferred from the germline J gene. This chain connects TRBV18 to TRBJ1-3; unclear D gene. There are 11 residues in the CDR3. Germline V CDR1 and CDR2: KGHSH, LQKENI. The V end was cut by 5 bases, the J end by 4 bases, with 3 bases between. CDR3 DNA, as far as it was read: TGTGCCAGCTCAACAGGAAACACC. This gives the protein CASSTGNT. The whole CDR3 sequence reads CASSTGNTIYF.

This clone was counted at least ten times. The read ends 3 residues shy of where the CDR3 ends; the end is completed using the germline J gene. The rearrangement uses TRBV28 and TRBJ1-4; 9 bases are shared with TRBD1. This CDR3 has 16 amino acids. The ends lost 3 bases at V and 8 bases at J; junction bases unmatched: 10. Germline CDR1 is MDHEN and CDR2 is SYDVKM. CDR3 amino acids: CASSFGVDRGKEKLFF. The sequenced CDR3 bases are TGTGCCAGCAGTTTTGGGGTCGACAGGGGGAAAGAAAAA.

Concerning this clone itself: At one boundary the junction diverges from the germline segment, which might be a read error. From the germline J gene comes the end of the CDR3, since the read stops 3 residues before it. V usage is TRBV2 and J usage is TRBJ2-3; 8 nucleotides agree with TRBD1. CDR3 size: 15 residues. The germline gives CDR1 SNHLY, CDR2 FYNNEI. CDR3 in amino acids: CASTYWGQDTATQYF. The sequenced part of the CDR3 DNA is TGTGCCAGCACCTACTGGGGACAGGACACAGCTACG.

This clone was seen ten or more times. The read finishes 3 residues shy of the CDR3 end, and the germline J gene is used to complete it. This sequence joins TRBV20-1 and TRBJ2-1; maybe TRBD2 (5 bases). This CDR3 region has 16 residues. V lost 0 bases, J lost 3 bases, and 15 bases lay in between. Germline-derived CDR1 and CDR2 are DFQATT and SNEGSKA (reference sequence). The sequenced CDR3 bases are TGCAGTGCTAGAGATCGGGGTAGTTCGTTCTACAATGAG. This codes for CSARDRGSSFYNE. The full CDR3 reads CSARDRGSSFYNEQFF.

This clone came up many times. The read is 3 residues too short to cover the CDR3 end, so that end is filled in from the germline J gene. This chain links TRBV7-8 with TRBJ2-1; D perhaps matches TRBD2 (6 bases). The CDR3 consists of 17 residues. Per the germline V gene, CDR1 is SGHVS and CDR2 is FQNEAQ. Trimming pared 5 bases from V and 1 base from J, leaving 18 bases between. CDR3 DNA (partial): TGTGCCAGCAGCCCCCTCGGGCGGGGCAATTCCTACAATGAG. This translates into CASSPLGRGNSYNE. The entire CDR3 reads CASSPLGRGNSYNEQFF.

This clone was counted only a few times. Read coverage stops 3 residues before the CDR3 terminus; the germline J gene supplies the remainder. This chain joins TRBV10-2 and TRBJ1-2, with TRBD1 matching over 7 bases. Germline CDR1 is WSHSY and CDR2 is SAAADI. Unmatched junction bases numbered 10, after V lost 8 bases and J lost 4 bases. This CDR3 has 14 residues. CDR3 sequence reads: CASGDSPDIYGYTF. The sequenced part of the CDR3 DNA is TGCGCCAGCGGGGACAGCCCGGACATCTATGGC.

This clone was counted many times. With the read ending 3 residues before the CDR3 end, the germline J gene is used to fill in that end. The J gene is TRBJ2-3, the V gene TRBV19; unclear D gene. CDR1 and CDR2 from the germline V gene are LNHDA and SQIVND (reference sequence). This CDR3 contains 14 residues. CDR3 in amino acids: CASSTATAGSSQYF. The CDR3 bases that were read are TGTGCCAGTAGTACTGCAACCGCCGGGTCTTCG.

This clone was recorded many times. The read halts 3 residues ahead of the CDR3 end, with the missing end drawn from the germline J gene. The chain combines TRBV15 with TRBJ1-2; perhaps TRBD1 as D (5 bases). The CDR3 runs to 14 residues. CDR1 is LNHNV and CDR2 is YYDKDF in the germline V gene (reference sequence). The germline V and J ends were trimmed by 4 bases and 2 bases, with 11 bases remaining between them. Partial CDR3 DNA: TGTGCCACCAGCAACAGCGACAGAAACTATGGC. This codes for CATSNSDRNYG. The full-length CDR3 reads as CATSNSDRNYGYTF. Variable domain in full (rest from reference TRBV15 and TRBJ1-2): DAMVIQNPRYQVTQFGKPVTLSCSQTLNHNVMYWYQQKSSQAPKLLFHYYDKDFNNEADTPDNFQSRRPNTSFCFLDIRSPGLGDTAMYLCATSNSDRNYGYTFGSGTRLTVV.

This clone was counted ten times or more. The read gets to within 3 residues of the CDR3 end, and the germline J gene fills in the rest. The rearrangement links TRBV19 to TRBJ2-7, with 13 bases matching TRBD2. V trimming: 6 bases; J trimming: 5 bases; junction bases outside the gene matches: 10. From germline, CDR1 is LNHDA and CDR2 SQIVND (reference sequence). This CDR3 region has 16 residues. The DNA read from the CDR3 is TGTGCCAGTAGCCTACTAGCGGGAGGGCTGGGGGACGAG. Amino acid sequence: CASSLLAGGLGDE. The full CDR3 sequence reads CASSLLAGGLGDEQYF.

In its sample, this clone was seen many times. Sequencing ends 3 residues short of the CDR3 end; the germline J gene provides the rest. V is TRBV18 and J is TRBJ1-1, with D perhaps TRBD1 (6 bases). The CDR3 sequence is 15 residues long. Germline CDR1 reads KGHSH; CDR2 reads LQKENI. V was trimmed by 3 bases and J by 4 bases, leaving 15 bases between them. CDR3 sequence: CASSPLSGVGTEAFF. CDR3 bases read: TGTGCCAGCTCACCCCTTTCAGGGGTTGGCACTGAA. Variable domain in full (rest from reference TRBV18 and TRBJ1-1): NAGVMQNPRHLVRRRGQEARLRCSPMKGHSHVYWYRQLPEEGLKFMVYLQKENIIDESGMPKERFSAEFPKEGPSILRIQQVVRGDSAAYFCASSPLSGVGTEAFFGQGTRLTVV.

This clone came up many times. From the germline J gene comes the end of the CDR3, since the read stops 3 residues before it. The chain is built from TRBV18 and TRBJ2-2; D is uncertain. CDR3 length: 15 residues. Deletions cut 3 bases from V and 0 bases from J, with 8 bases between. Germline CDR1 is KGHSH and CDR2 is LQKENI. This CDR3 reads CASSPQRANTGELFF. Incomplete CDR3 DNA: TGTGCCAGCTCACCTCAGAGAGCGAACACCGGGGAG.

This clone was counted ten times or more. The read finishes 3 residues shy of the CDR3 end, and the germline J gene is used to complete it. The gene calls are TRBV7-6 and TRBJ1-1; 7 bases line up with TRBD1. From germline, CDR1 is SGHVS and CDR2 FNYEAQ. V dropped 1 base and J dropped 5; count of bases not matched to a gene: 16. This CDR3 contains 18 residues. The CDR3 bases that were read are TGTGCCAGCAGCTTAGGGCTGACCGCACAGGGGCTTTGGACTGAA. Translating it yields CASSLGLTAQGLWTE. The entire CDR3 reads CASSLGLTAQGLWTEAFF.

There are many counts of this clone. The read stops 3 residues short of the end of the CDR3; the missing end is completed from the germline J gene. The V gene is TRBV19, the J gene TRBJ1-1, with D perhaps matching TRBD1 (6 bases). With 5 bases removed from V and 3 bases from J, the gap between germline ends came to 10 bases. The germline V gene encodes CDR1 LNHDA and CDR2 SQIVND (reference sequence). The CDR3 runs to 13 residues. The CDR3 loop is CASSDRSHTEAFF. The CDR3 DNA, read in part, is TGTGCCAGTAGTGACAGGTCACACACTGAA. Full variable domain (remainder filled in from reference TRBV19 and TRBJ1-1): DGGITQSPKYLFRKEGQNVTLSCEQNLNHDAMYWYRQDPGQGLRLIYYSQIVNDFQKGDIAEGYSVSREKKESFPLTVTSAQKNPTAFYLCASSDRSHTEAFFGQGTRLTVV.

This clone appeared many times. The read is 3 residues too short to cover the CDR3 end, so that end is filled in from the germline J gene. The rearrangement uses TRBV19 and TRBJ1-2; no clear D gene. V dropped 7 bases and J dropped 4 bases, with 13 bases sitting between them. Looked up from germline, CDR1 is LNHDA and CDR2 is SQIVND (reference sequence). This CDR3 comprises 13 residues. The CDR3 region is CASTHQAVYGYTF. The sequenced CDR3 bases are TGTGCCAGTACCCATCAGGCAGTCTATGGC.

This clone was counted ten times or more. With the read ending 3 residues before the CDR3 end, the germline J gene is used to fill in that end. The chain combines TRBV19 with TRBJ2-3; the D call may be TRBD1 or TRBD2 (5 bases each). Germline V CDR1 and CDR2: LNHDA, SQIVND (reference sequence). The germline V and J ends were trimmed by 3 bases and 1 base, with 11 bases remaining between them. There are 15 residues in the CDR3. This CDR3 is CASSMRGRGTDTQYF. CDR3 bases read: TGTGCCAGTAGTATGAGGGGAAGAGGCACAGATACG.

This clone was seen repeatedly, ten times or more. Other nucleotide sequences from this sample produce the same CDR3. CDR3 DNA, as far as it was read: TGTGCCAGCAGTGACAAGGGACAGGGGCGAAGGGGC. Translation gives CASSDKGQGRRG. The whole CDR3 sequence is CASSDKGQGRRGYTF. The rearrangement joins TRBV6-1 to TRBJ1-2; TRBD1 matches 10 bases. The read ends 3 residues shy of where the CDR3 ends; the end is completed using the germline J gene. This CDR3 has 15 residues. Germline assignment: CDR1 MNHNS and CDR2 SASEGT.

This clone was detected ten times or more. The CDR3 is cut off 3 residues early in the read; its end comes from the germline J gene. The chain joins TRBV5-4 to TRBJ2-7; D uncertain. Germline V CDR1 and CDR2: SGHNT, YYREEE (reference sequence). This CDR3 has 12 amino acids. V lost 3 bases and J 3 bases, leaving 7 bases between the germline ends. The CDR3 bases that were read are TGTGCCAGCAGCTGGGCAGGCTACGAG. Residues: CASSWAGYE. The full CDR3 reads CASSWAGYEQYF.

This clone was observed many times. The CDR3 loop reads CASYPSGQGGDQPQHF. CDR3 bases read: TGTGCCAGCTACCCCTCCGGACAGGGAGGCGATCAGCCC. The V gene is TRBV6-2 or TRBV6-3, the J gene TRBJ1-5; 8 bases map to TRBD1. From the germline J gene comes the end of the CDR3, since the read stops 3 residues before it. V gave up 8 bases and J gave up 5 bases; unmatched junction bases: 14. CDR1 MNHEY and CDR2 SVGEGT come from the germline V gene. This CDR3 is 16 amino acids long.

This clone was counted at least ten times. The part of the CDR3 DNA that was read is TGTGCCAGCAGTGACTCACGGGACAGCCAAGAGACC. Protein product: CASSDSRDSQET. The entire CDR3 sequence reads CASSDSRDSQETQYF. The V call is TRBV6-4, the J call TRBJ2-5, with 7 bases aligning to TRBD1. The CDR3 is cut off 3 residues early in the read; its end comes from the germline J gene. This CDR3 comprises 15 residues. J was trimmed by 1 base and V by 0 bases; bases with no gene match: 2. CDR1 MRHNA and CDR2 SNTAGT come from the germline V gene.